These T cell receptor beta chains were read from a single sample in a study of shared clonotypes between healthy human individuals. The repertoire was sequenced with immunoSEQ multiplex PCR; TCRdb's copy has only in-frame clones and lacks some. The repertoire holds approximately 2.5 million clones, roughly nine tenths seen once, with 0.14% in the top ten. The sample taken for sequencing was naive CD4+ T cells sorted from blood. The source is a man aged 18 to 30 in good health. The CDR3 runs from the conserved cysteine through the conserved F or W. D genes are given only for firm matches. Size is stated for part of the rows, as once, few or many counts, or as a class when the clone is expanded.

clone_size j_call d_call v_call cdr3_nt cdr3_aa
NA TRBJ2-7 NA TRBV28 TGTGCCAGCAGTCTAGCCATACGCCCGACCTACGAGCAGTACTTC CASSLAIRPTYEQYF
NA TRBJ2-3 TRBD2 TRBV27 TGTGCCAGCAGTTTAGGGCTAGCGGGGATGGCGGCTACGCAGTATTTT CASSLGLAGMAATQYF
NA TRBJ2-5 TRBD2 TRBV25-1 TGTGCCAGCAGTGAGACTAGCGGGGGGTTGGAGACCCAGTACTTC CASSETSGGLETQYF
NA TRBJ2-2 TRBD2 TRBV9 TGTGCCAGCAGCGTAGCGTCGCTAGCGGGGGTCACCGGGGAGCTGTTTTTT CASSVASLAGVTGELFF
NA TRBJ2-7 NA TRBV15 TGTGCCACCAGGAGAGGGGGTTCCTACGAGCAGTACTTC CATRRGGSYEQYF
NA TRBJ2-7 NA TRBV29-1 TGCAGCGTTGCATCAGGGGCCGAGCAGTACTTC CSVASGAEQYF
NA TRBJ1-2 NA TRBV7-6 TGTGCCAGCAGCTTAAATTGGCTGGGAAACTATGGCTACACCTTC CASSLNWLGNYGYTF
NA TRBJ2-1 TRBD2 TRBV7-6 TGTGCCAGCAGCTTAAGAGGGACTAGCCAGAGCTCCTACAATGAGCAGTTCTTC CASSLRGTSQSSYNEQFF
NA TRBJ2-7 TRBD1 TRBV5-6 TGTGCCAGCAGCCTCGGACAGGTATCCTACGAGCAGTACTTC CASSLGQVSYEQYF
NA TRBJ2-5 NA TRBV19 TGTGCCAGCAGGGGAAGGGATGGTACGGAGACCCAGTACTTC CASRGRDGTETQYF
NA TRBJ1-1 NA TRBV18 TGTGCCAGCTCACCACCCAGCACAGCGAACACTGAAGCTTTCTTT CASSPPSTANTEAFF
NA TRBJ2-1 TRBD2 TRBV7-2 TGTGCCAGCAGCTTAGCGCTAGCGGGGGCGGGGAATGAGCAGTTCTTC CASSLALAGAGNEQFF
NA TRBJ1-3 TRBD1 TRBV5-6 TGTGCCAGCAGCTGGTCACAGGGGACTGGAAACACCATATATTTT CASSWSQGTGNTIYF
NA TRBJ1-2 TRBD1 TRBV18 TGTGCCAGCTCACCCGGACAGGGAATCTCAAGGAGCTACACCTTC CASSPGQGISRSYTF
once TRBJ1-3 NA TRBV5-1 TGCGCCAGCAGCTTGCCGCATAACTCTGGAAACACCATATATTTT CASSLPHNSGNTIYF
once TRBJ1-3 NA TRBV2 TGTGCCAGCAGTGGGGGAAACACCATATATTTT CASSGGNTIYF
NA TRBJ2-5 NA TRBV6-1 TGTGCCAGCAGTGAGGGGACTTTAAAAGAGACCCAGTACTTC CASSEGTLKETQYF
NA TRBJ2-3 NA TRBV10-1 TGCGCCAGCAGTGGACCGGGATCCGCAGATACGCAGTATTTT CASSGPGSADTQYF
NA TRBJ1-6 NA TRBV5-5 TGTGCCAGCAGCTTGGGTAGGAATGATTCACCCCTCCACTTT CASSLGRNDSPLHF
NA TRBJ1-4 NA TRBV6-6 TGTGCCAGCAGTTACTCAGGACGGGAACTGTTTTTT CASSYSGRELFF
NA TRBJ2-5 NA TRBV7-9 TGTGCCAGCAGCTCAAATGGGTACTACGGGACCCAGTACTTC CASSSNGYYGTQYF
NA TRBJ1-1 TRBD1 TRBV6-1 TGTGCCAGCACGGACAGGGCTACTGAAGCTTTCTTT CASTDRATEAFF
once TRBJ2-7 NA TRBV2 TGTGCCAGCAGTGGACTCCTCCCCCCGGAGCAGTACTTC CASSGLLPPEQYF
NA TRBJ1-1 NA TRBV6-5 TGTGCCAGCAGTAGGGGCACTGAAGCTTTCTTT CASSRGTEAFF
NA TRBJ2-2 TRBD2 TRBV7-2 TGTGCCAGCAGCTTTTCAGCGGGAGGCTTCGGGGAGCTGTTTTTT CASSFSAGGFGELFF
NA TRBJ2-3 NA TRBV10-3 TGTGCCATCAGATCTACAGATACGCAGTATTTT CAIRSTDTQYF
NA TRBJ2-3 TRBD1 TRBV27 TGTGCCAGCAGTCTAGACAGGGTAGATACGCAGTATTTT CASSLDRVDTQYF
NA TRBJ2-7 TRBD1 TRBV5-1 TGCGCCAGCAGCTTGGCTCCGGGACAGGCGGGCGAGCAGTACTTC CASSLAPGQAGEQYF
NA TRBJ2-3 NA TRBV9 TGTGCCAGCAGCGCGGGGGACTGGACAGGTACGCAGTATTTT CASSAGDWTGTQYF
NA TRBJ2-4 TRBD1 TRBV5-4 TGTGCCAGCAGCACCGTCGGGACAGGGAGTAACATTCAGTACTTC CASSTVGTGSNIQYF
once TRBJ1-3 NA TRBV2 TGTGCCAGCAGTGAGGGGGCACTCACTGGAAACACCATATATTTT CASSEGALTGNTIYF
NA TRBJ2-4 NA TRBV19 TGTGCCAGCTCCGCCACCGACTACAAAAACATTCAGTACTTC CASSATDYKNIQYF
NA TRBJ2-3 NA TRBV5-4 TGTGCCAGCAGCACCGACCGCACAGATACGCAGTATTTT CASSTDRTDTQYF
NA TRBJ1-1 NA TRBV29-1 TGCAGCGTTGAGGTTAGGTTTATGAACACTGAAGCTTTCTTT CSVEVRFMNTEAFF
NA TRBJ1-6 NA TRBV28 TGTGCCACCGGGGGTAGCTCCTATAATTCACCCCTCCACTTT CATGGSSYNSPLHF
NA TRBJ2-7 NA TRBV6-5 TGTGCCAGCACCGGGAATTCCTACGAGCAGTACTTC CASTGNSYEQYF
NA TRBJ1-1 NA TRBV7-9 TGTGCCAGCCTATCAGTACAGAACACTGAAGCTTTCTTT CASLSVQNTEAFF
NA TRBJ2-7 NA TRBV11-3 TGTGCCAGCAGCTTAGGGCCTGGGCAAGAGCAGTACTTC CASSLGPGQEQYF
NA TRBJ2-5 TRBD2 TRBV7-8 TGTGCCAGCAGCTTAGTCGGTGGGACTAGTGGTCGTCGAAGGGGAGAGACCCAGTACTTC CASSLVGGTSGRRRGETQYF
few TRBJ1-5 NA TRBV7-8 TGTGCCAGCAGCTGGGGGCATGGCAATCAGCCCCAGCATTTT CASSWGHGNQPQHF
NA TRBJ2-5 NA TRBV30 TGTGCCTGGAGTGTACAGGGTGGGGGTAAGGAGACCCAGTACTTC CAWSVQGGGKETQYF
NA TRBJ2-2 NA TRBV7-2 TGTGCCAGCAGCTTAGCAGGGGTTGGCGGGGAGCTGTTTTTT CASSLAGVGGELFF
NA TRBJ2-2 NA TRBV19 TGTGCCAGTAGTCGCGGAGGCAACACCGGGGAGCTGTTTTTT CASSRGGNTGELFF
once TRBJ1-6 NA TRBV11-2 TGTGCCAGCAGCTTACCGGACAGAAGAAATTCACCCCTCCACTTT CASSLPDRRNSPLHF
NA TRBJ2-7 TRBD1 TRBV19 TGTGCCAGTAGTACGCGCGGGACAGGGGGCTTTCCGGGCGAGCAGTACTTC CASSTRGTGGFPGEQYF
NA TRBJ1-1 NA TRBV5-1 TGCGCCAGCAGCTCGGTACGCCCACTTGGATTTGGCACTGAAGCTTTCTTT CASSSVRPLGFGTEAFF
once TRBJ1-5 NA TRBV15 TGTGCCACCAGCAGGGGATGGGCCGGTAGCAATCAGCCCCAGCATTTT CATSRGWAGSNQPQHF